Listed below are T cell receptor beta chains from one sample, sequenced in a study of blood T cell repertoires in COVID-19. The table came from immunoSEQ multiplex PCR; TCRdb's copy has only in-frame clones and leaves some out. The sample shows some 200,000 clones, around 80% of them seen only once. Sequencing used peripheral blood. These receptors originate from a man aged 25-45 years with active or convalescent COVID-19. CDR3s include the opening cysteine and the closing phenylalanine or tryptophan. The order of the fields is D gene, J gene, V gene, clone size, CDR3 DNA, CDR3 protein. A D gene is named only where the DNA matches it firmly. Rows give clone size only sometimes, using once, few, many, or a class for an expanded clone.

TRBD1,TRBJ1-2,TRBV19,.,TGTGCCAGTAGTATGGGCCAGGGGGCTGGCTATGGCTACACCTTC,CASSMGQGAGYGYTF
.,TRBJ1-5,TRBV19,.,TGTGCCAGTAGTATACCCAGGTCTTACAATCAGCCCCAGCATTTT,CASSIPRSYNQPQHF
.,TRBJ2-7,TRBV7-9,.,TGTGCCAGCAGCTTAAGAGGATCGCCGAATTACGAGCAGTACTTC,CASSLRGSPNYEQYF
.,TRBJ1-1,TRBV7-3,.,TGTGCCAGCAGCCAAGCTCCAGGGGTTGACACTGAAGCTTTCTTT,CASSQAPGVDTEAFF
.,TRBJ2-5,TRBV20-1,.,TGCAGTGCTAGTACCGGGACTTCCGAAAAGACCCAGTACTTC,CSASTGTSEKTQYF
TRBD2,TRBJ2-2,TRBV27,.,TGTGCCAGCAGTCAGCTTAGCGGGAGGACCGGGGAGCTGTTTTTT,CASSQLSGRTGELFF
.,TRBJ2-2,TRBV2,.,TGTGCCAGCATTCCCGGGAGTGGCTACACCGGGGAGCTGTTTTTT,CASIPGSGYTGELFF
.,TRBJ2-7,TRBV4-3,.,TGCGCCAGCAGCCAGACGGACTTCTCCTACGAGCAGTACTTC,CASSQTDFSYEQYF
TRBD2,TRBJ2-3,TRBV9,.,TGTGCCAGCAGCGTAGCTGGGGGGGCAGATACGCAGTATTTT,CASSVAGGADTQYF
TRBD1,TRBJ1-6,TRBV5-1,.,TGCGCCAGCACCGCCGGGACAGGGAACTCACCCCTCCACTTT,CASTAGTGNSPLHF
TRBD1,TRBJ1-1,TRBV6-5,.,TGTGCCAGCAGGACAGGGGCTCATAACACTGAAGCTTTCTTT,CASRTGAHNTEAFF
.,TRBJ2-3,TRBV24-1,.,TGTGCCACCAGGGATCGGGGGGCTTCCACAGATACGCAGTATTTT,CATRDRGASTDTQYF
.,TRBJ1-3,TRBV6-5,.,TGTGCCACCTGTGCCCAGGGGTCTGGAAACACCATATATTTT,CATCAQGSGNTIYF
.,TRBJ1-6,TRBV11-3,.,TGTGCCAGCAGCGGCTCCGGGACTCGGGATTCACCCCTCCACTTT,CASSGSGTRDSPLHF
TRBD2,TRBJ2-1,TRBV10-3,.,TGTGCCATCAGTCCTAGCGGGGGAGGCAATGAGCAGTTCTTC,CAISPSGGGNEQFF
TRBD1,TRBJ1-3,TRBV12-5,.,TGTGCTAGTGGGATCACAGGGGGATTTGGAAACACCATATATTTT,CASGITGGFGNTIYF
.,TRBJ1-5,TRBV14,.,TGTGCCAGCAGCCCCCGGGAGGGAGACATTAGCAATCAGCCCCAGCATTTT,CASSPREGDISNQPQHF
TRBD1,TRBJ1-4,TRBV4-1,.,TGCGCCAGCAGCGACCCGGGACAGGGACGAGAAAAACTGTTTTTT,CASSDPGQGREKLFF
.,TRBJ2-5,TRBV29-1,.,TGCAGCGTTGTAACGGTCCAAGAGACCCAGTACTTC,CSVVTVQETQYF
TRBD1,TRBJ1-4,TRBV5-1,.,TGCGCCAGCAGATCCCGACAGGGAGGTAATGAAAAACTGTTTTTT,CASRSRQGGNEKLFF
TRBD2,TRBJ2-2,TRBV7-6,few,TGTGCCAGCGGGGGGGGACGGGGGACCGGGGAGCTGTTTTTT,CASGGGRGTGELFF
TRBD2,TRBJ2-2,TRBV28,.,TGTGCCAGCAGGCGACCTAGCGGGGGGGCATATGGGGAGCTGTTTTTT,CASRRPSGGAYGELFF
TRBD2,TRBJ2-1,TRBV13,.,TGTGCCAGCAGCTCGGGACTAGCGGGAGATGAGCAGTTCTTC,CASSSGLAGDEQFF
TRBD1,TRBJ2-7,TRBV29-1,.,TGCAGCACAGCGGACAGGAGCTCCTACGAGCAGTACTTC,CSTADRSSYEQYF
.,TRBJ1-2,TRBV20-1,.,TGCAGTGCTAGTACGACAGGTCAAAAAGTTGTCGGATATGGCTACACCTTC,CSASTTGQKVVGYGYTF
TRBD1,TRBJ1-1,TRBV28,.,TGTGCCAGCAGGCCGGGACAGACTAACACTGAAGCTTTCTTT,CASRPGQTNTEAFF
.,TRBJ1-5,TRBV27,.,TGTGCCAGCAGTTTATGGGGGGGGACTAGCAATCAGCCCCAGCATTTT,CASSLWGGTSNQPQHF
TRBD1,TRBJ1-2,TRBV27,.,TGTGCCAGCAGACTGACAGGGACTGGGTATGGCTACACCTTC,CASRLTGTGYGYTF
.,TRBJ2-1,TRBV28,.,TGTGCCACCAATTCCCCCAGGGGCACCTACAATGAGCAGTTCTTC,CATNSPRGTYNEQFF
.,TRBJ2-3,TRBV7-3,.,TGTGCCAGCAGCCGACCGGGAGATACGCAGTATTTT,CASSRPGDTQYF
.,TRBJ2-5,TRBV5-1,.,TGCGCCAGCAGCGCAGGACTGGCCCAAGAGACCCAGTACTTC,CASSAGLAQETQYF
.,TRBJ1-5,TRBV5-7,once,TGTGCCAGCAGCCCACGATGGGCGGGAAAGCCCCAGCATTTT,CASSPRWAGKPQHF
.,TRBJ2-3,TRBV13,.,TGTGCCAGCAGCTCACTCGATTATCCAGATACGCAGTATTTT,CASSSLDYPDTQYF
TRBD2,TRBJ2-1,TRBV14,.,TGTGCCAGCAGCCCTATACTAGCGGGTTACAACAATGAGCAGTTCTTC,CASSPILAGYNNEQFF
.,TRBJ1-5,TRBV6-5,.,TGTGCCAGCAGTTACTCCGGGGATCCTCAGCCCCAGCATTTT,CASSYSGDPQPQHF
TRBD2,TRBJ2-2,TRBV5-1,.,TGCGCCAGCAGCTTGGAACTAGCGGGAGCCACCGGGGAGCTGTTTTTT,CASSLELAGATGELFF
.,TRBJ1-2,TRBV30,.,TGTGCCTGGAGTGCCGCGAGCGGCTACACCTTC,CAWSAASGYTF
TRBD1,TRBJ1-1,TRBV11-2,.,TGTGCCAGCAGCCCAGGACAGGGTAACACTGAAGCTTTCTTT,CASSPGQGNTEAFF
TRBD2,TRBJ2-1,TRBV15,.,TGTGCCACCAGCAGAGTAGCGGGAGGGCCGGTCCATGAGCAGTTCTTC,CATSRVAGGPVHEQFF
.,TRBJ1-6,TRBV30,.,TGTGCCGCCGAGGGAGGATCCTATTCACCCCTCCACTTT,CAAEGGSYSPLHF
.,TRBJ1-2,TRBV6-4,.,TGTGCCAGCACGGACATCCGGATATATGGCTACACCTTC,CASTDIRIYGYTF
.,TRBJ2-2,TRBV9,once,TGTGCCAGCAGCCTAAGACAGGGAGGCACCGGGGAGCTGTTTTTT,CASSLRQGGTGELFF
.,TRBJ1-2,TRBV6-5,.,TGTGCCAGCAGTTTAGACGGTGCGCGGGGCTACACCTTC,CASSLDGARGYTF
.,TRBJ2-5,TRBV4-3,.,TGCGCCAGCAGCCAAGGCAGAGGAGAGACCCAGTACTTC,CASSQGRGETQYF
.,TRBJ2-2,TRBV7-3,.,TGTGCCAGCAGCCCAAGTTTAGCAGGGGACACCGGGGAGCTGTTTTTT,CASSPSLAGDTGELFF
.,TRBJ1-5,TRBV11-3,.,TGTGCCAGCAGCTTACCGACAGTGCCTAGGTTATATGGCAATCAGCCCCAGCATTTT,CASSLPTVPRLYGNQPQHF
TRBD1,TRBJ2-5,TRBV5-1,.,TGCGCCAGCAGCGGAGGGACAGGCCTTGGAGAGACCCAGTACTTC,CASSGGTGLGETQYF
.,TRBJ1-4,TRBV5-1,.,TGCGCCAGCAGCTTCGCCGGGGGGGATGAAAAACTGTTTTTT,CASSFAGGDEKLFF
TRBD2,TRBJ2-1,TRBV30,.,TGTGCCGGGGACTCGCGGGAGCTCTTGTATGAGCAGTTCTTC,CAGDSRELLYEQFF
.,TRBJ1-6,TRBV21-1,.,TGTGCCAGCAGCAAAGGGGGGCGGGAGGGGCAATTGAATTCACCCCTCCACTTT,CASSKGGREGQLNSPLHF
.,TRBJ2-3,TRBV7-9,once,TGTGCCAGCAGCCCGCGATCACACACTAGCAATGCCGATACGCAGTATTTT,CASSPRSHTSNADTQYF
TRBD1,TRBJ1-6,TRBV14,.,TGTGCCAGCAGCCAAGTGGCAGGGGGAGGCTCACCCCTCCACTTT,CASSQVAGGGSPLHF
.,TRBJ1-2,TRBV24-1,.,TGTGCCACCAGTGATGAGGCCTATGGCTACACCTTC,CATSDEAYGYTF
.,TRBJ1-2,TRBV28,.,TGTGCCAGCAGTCTGCGGACAGAAGGCTACACCTTC,CASSLRTEGYTF